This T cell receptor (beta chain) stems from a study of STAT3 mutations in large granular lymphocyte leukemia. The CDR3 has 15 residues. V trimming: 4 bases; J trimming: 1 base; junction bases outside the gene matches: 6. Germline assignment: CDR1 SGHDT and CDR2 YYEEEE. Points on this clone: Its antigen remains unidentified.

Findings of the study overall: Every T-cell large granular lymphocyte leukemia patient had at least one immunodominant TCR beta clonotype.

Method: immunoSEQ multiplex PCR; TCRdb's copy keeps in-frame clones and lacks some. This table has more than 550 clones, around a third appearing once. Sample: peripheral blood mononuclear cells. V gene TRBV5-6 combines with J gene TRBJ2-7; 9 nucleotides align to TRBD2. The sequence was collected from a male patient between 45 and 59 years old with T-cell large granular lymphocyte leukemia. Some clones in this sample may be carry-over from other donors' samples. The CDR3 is CASSLSGRGSYEQYF. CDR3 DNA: TGTGCCAGCAGCCTTAGCGGGAGAGGATCCTACGAGCAGTACTTC.